This T cell receptor beta chain was retrieved from a study of blood T cell repertoires in COVID-19. This CDR3 region has 14 residues. The V end lost 4 bases, the J end lost 4 bases, and 11 bases lay between the germline ends. Germline V CDR1 and CDR2: MNHEY, SVGAGI. Participants were placed into cohorts based on the clinical history they reported. Libraries were prepared by immunoSEQ multiplex PCR; TCRdb keeps only in-frame clonotypes and omits some of them. Here the sample spans about 350,000 clones, roughly 90% being singletons. This receptor was obtained from a woman aged 30 to 39 who had been exposed to COVID-19. The genes are TRBV6-5 and TRBJ1-5; possible D gene TRBD1, 6 bases. The sample consisted of PBMCs or T cells enriched from blood (not recorded which). The chain's CDR3 is CASSSTGKNQPQHF. CDR3 DNA sequence: TGTGCCAGCAGTTCGACAGGAAAGAATCAGCCCCAGCATTTT.